One TCR beta chain is described in this entry. What it recognizes is unknown. PCR primers comprised 60 Vbeta and 13 Jbeta primers. In the authors' workflow: In a later analysis, the count reached 80 million or so unique TCR beta chains, with 9 million to 11 million shared. Here immunoSEQ multiplex PCR was the method, and the copy in TCRdb shows in-frame clones only, minus some. V and J calls and clone size are copied from that table; D and trimming were computed from the DNA. The sample includes tens of thousands of clones, around 70% of them seen just once. This sample stems from a study of cytomegalovirus exposure and HLA in healthy donors. This CDR3 is built from 14 residues. After removal of 8 bases from V and 3 bases from J, the junction contained 5 bases not matched to a gene. CDR1 and CDR2 from the germline V gene are SNHLY and FYNNEI. Overall study results and limits: TCR beta sequences reportedly predicted most subjects' HLA-A and HLA-B alleles accurately. Specific recognition of CMV antigens was confirmed in vitro for a few chains (all CMV-associated).

Sequencing used PBMCs. The chain recombines TRBV2 with TRBJ2-1; 9 bases align to TRBD2. This TCR derives from a man aged 55 to 70 in good health and CMV-seronegative. The CDR3: CASAVAGVYNEQFF. The DNA of the CDR3 is TGTGCCAGCGCCGTAGCGGGAGTCTACAATGAGCAGTTCTTC.